This T cell receptor (beta chain) comes out of a study of metastatic and nonmetastatic thyroid tumors. Study-level background: Repertoires from malignant and benign thyroid patients were compared across blood and tumor or nodule tissue. The study, taken as a whole, reports: It was reported that TCR beta diversity was significantly higher in malignant thyroid tumors than benign nodules, in blood and tumor.

Thyroid surgery was preceded by no treatment in any patient. The germline V gene encodes CDR1 MNHNY and CDR2 SVGAGI (reference sequence). The ends were cut back, 2 bases at V and 2 bases at J, with 10 bases in the middle. This CDR3 comprises 14 residues. Note on this clone: Its antigen is as yet unknown.

Original handling: Clinicopathological groups differed in CDR3, with these differences serving to build a distant-metastasis classifier for papillary thyroid cancer. TCRdb re-called the PCR reads via MiXCR. None of the V and J calls come from the authors' own analysis; TCRdb made them. The data contain approximately 16,000 clones, about a quarter of them singletons. The sequence came from a male donor with papillary thyroid cancer or a benign thyroid nodule (not recorded which). Some clones in this sample may be carry-over from other donors' samples. V and J are TRBV6-6 and TRBJ2-7; a possible D gene is TRBD1 (5 bases). Sequences were obtained from blood. The CDR3 protein is CASSYVADTYEQYF. The CDR3 DNA sequence: TGTGCCAGCAGTTACGTGGCGGACACCTACGAGCAGTACTTC.